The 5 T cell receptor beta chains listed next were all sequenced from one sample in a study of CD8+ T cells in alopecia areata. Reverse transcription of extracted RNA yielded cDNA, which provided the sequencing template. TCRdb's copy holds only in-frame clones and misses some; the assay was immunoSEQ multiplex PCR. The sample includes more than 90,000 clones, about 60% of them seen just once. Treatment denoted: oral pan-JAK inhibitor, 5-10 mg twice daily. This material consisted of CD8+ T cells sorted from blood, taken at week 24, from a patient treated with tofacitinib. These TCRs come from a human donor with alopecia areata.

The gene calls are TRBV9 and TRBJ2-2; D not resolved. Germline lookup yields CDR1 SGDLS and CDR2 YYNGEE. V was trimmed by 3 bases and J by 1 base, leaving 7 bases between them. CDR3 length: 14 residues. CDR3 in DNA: TGTGCCAGCAGCGATAGATTGAACACCGGGGAGCTGTTTTTT. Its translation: CASSDRLNTGELFF.

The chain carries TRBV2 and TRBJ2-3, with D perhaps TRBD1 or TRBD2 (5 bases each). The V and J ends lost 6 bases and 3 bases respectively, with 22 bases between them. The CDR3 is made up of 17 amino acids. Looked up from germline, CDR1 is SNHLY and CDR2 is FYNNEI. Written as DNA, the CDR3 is TGTGCCAGCAGGGTAGGCCGGTTGGGGGTAGTTACAGATACGCAGTATTTT. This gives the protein CASRVGRLGVVTDTQYF.

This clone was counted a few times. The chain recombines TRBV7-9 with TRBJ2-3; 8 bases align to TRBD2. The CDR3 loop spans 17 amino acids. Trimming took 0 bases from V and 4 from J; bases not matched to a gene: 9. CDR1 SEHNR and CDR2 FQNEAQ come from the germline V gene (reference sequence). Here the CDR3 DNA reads TGTGCCAGCAGCTTAGCCAAGGGACTAGTAGGGGCAGATACGCAGTATTTT. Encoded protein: CASSLAKGLVGADTQYF.

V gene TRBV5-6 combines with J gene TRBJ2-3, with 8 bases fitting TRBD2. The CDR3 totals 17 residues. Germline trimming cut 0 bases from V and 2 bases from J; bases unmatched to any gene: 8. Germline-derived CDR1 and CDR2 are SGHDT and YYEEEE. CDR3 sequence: CASSLEAAGGPTDTQYF. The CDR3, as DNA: TGTGCCAGCAGCTTGGAAGCGGCGGGGGGACCCACAGATACGCAGTATTTT.

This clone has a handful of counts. CDR3 bases: TGTGCCAGCAGCTACGACCTACAGGGAATCGAGCAGTACTTC. Encoded protein: CASSYDLQGIEQYF. The chain joins TRBV7-9 to TRBJ2-7; TRBD1 might be the D (6 bases). The CDR3 is 14 residues long. Germline CDR1 SEHNR, CDR2 FQNEAQ (reference sequence). Trimming cost V 4 bases and J 6 bases, with 16 bases left between them.